This is a list of T cell receptor beta chains from one sample in a study of post-analysis software for immune sequencing data. TCRdb re-called the PCR reads through MiXCR, storing one row per CDR3 protein. Of about 620,000 distinct CDR3 sequences in the sample, around 47% were seen once. The specimen sequenced was blood. The receptors shown here come from a girl between 10 and 17 years old with multiple sclerosis. Both conserved end residues are part of each CDR3. D genes are given only for firm matches. Only part of the rows carry a size: once, few, many, or a class if the clone is expanded.

CDR3nt,CDR3aa,v_gene,j_gene,d_gene,abundance
TGTGCCAGCAGTTTGCAGGGAGTTCAGTTTTTT,CASSLQGVQFF,TRBV12-3/TRBV12-4,TRBJ1-4,-,few
TGTGCCAGCAGCCCCAGGGCCGCGGAGACCCAGTACTTC,CASSPRAAETQYF,TRBV7-9,TRBJ2-5,-,-
TGTGCCAGCAGCTTAGCTGGGCCAGAGCAGTACTTC,CASSLAGPEQYF,TRBV7-6,TRBJ2-7,-,few
TGTGCCAGCAGCTCCGATGCAGGGGGCGTAAGGACAGATACGCAGTATTTT,CASSSDAGGVRTDTQYF,TRBV7-8,TRBJ2-3,TRBD1,-
TGCGCCAGCAGCCAAGTAGGAAAAAGGAGATACAATGAGCAGTTCTTC,CASSQVGKRRYNEQFF,TRBV4-1,TRBJ2-1,-,once
TGTGCCAGCAGCCCCGCTGGGACAGCCTCCTACAATGAGCAGTTCTTC,CASSPAGTASYNEQFF,TRBV7-2,TRBJ2-1,TRBD1,few
TGCGCCAGCAGCTTGACGGGACAGGGGCCAGATACGCAGTATTTT,CASSLTGQGPDTQYF,TRBV5-1,TRBJ2-3,TRBD1,-
TGTGCCAGCAGAAGTTTGGGACGGTCCTACGAGCAGTACTTC,CASRSLGRSYEQYF,TRBV28,TRBJ2-7,-,-
TGTGCCAGCAGGACAGGGGTAAATACGCAGTATTTT,CASRTGVNTQYF,TRBV12-3/TRBV12-4,TRBJ2-3,TRBD1,-
TGTGCCAGCAGCCCGAGGACTAGCGGGGGCGTGACAGATACGCAGTATTTT,CASSPRTSGGVTDTQYF,TRBV7-2,TRBJ2-3,TRBD2,few
TGTGCCAGCAGTCTAGCCCTGGATAACGTGTTTTTT,CASSLALDNVFF,TRBV12-3/TRBV12-4,TRBJ1-4,-,-
TGTGCCAGCAGGGTAGATCAGGGTCTACAGTACTTC,CASRVDQGLQYF,TRBV6-2/TRBV6-3,TRBJ2-5,-,-
TGTGCCAGCAGCTTGAGCGGGACAGGGTCCGACGAGCAGTACTTC,CASSLSGTGSDEQYF,TRBV5-6,TRBJ2-7,TRBD1,-
TGTGCCGGCAGCTTAGCGGTCGCGGAGGAGACCCAGTACTTC,CAGSLAVAEETQYF,TRBV7-2,TRBJ2-5,-,-
TGTGCCAGCAGCTTAGAATGGGGTACAAATTCACCCCTCCACTTT,CASSLEWGTNSPLHF,TRBV7-2,TRBJ1-6,-,-
TGTGCCAGCAGGCGGTCCGAAGCCGGAGATACGCAGTATTTT,CASRRSEAGDTQYF,TRBV2,TRBJ2-3,-,-
TGTGCCACCAGTGCGTCCGCTGCAACTAATGAAAAACTGTTTTTT,CATSASAATNEKLFF,TRBV24-1,TRBJ1-4,-,few
TGCGCCAGCAGCCCGGGACTAGCGGGTCACACAGATACGCAGTATTTT,CASSPGLAGHTDTQYF,TRBV5-1,TRBJ2-3,TRBD2,-
TGCAGTGCTAGCGTTGGCGGGGGGCCCAACTACAATGAGCAGTTCTTC,CSASVGGGPNYNEQFF,TRBV20-1,TRBJ2-1,TRBD2,-
TGTGCCAGCTCCCGACCCGGGCCCTTGAAGGGGGAAGATACGCAGTATTTT,CASSRPGPLKGEDTQYF,TRBV28,TRBJ2-3,-,few
TGTGCCAGCAGTTTACTGGGACTAGCGGGAGAGTTCCCCTACGAGCAGTACTTC,CASSLLGLAGEFPYEQYF,TRBV12-3/TRBV12-4,TRBJ2-7,TRBD2,once
TGCGCCAGCAGCCCCCGGAGGGGTGAGCAGTTCTTC,CASSPRRGEQFF,TRBV5-1,TRBJ2-1,-,-